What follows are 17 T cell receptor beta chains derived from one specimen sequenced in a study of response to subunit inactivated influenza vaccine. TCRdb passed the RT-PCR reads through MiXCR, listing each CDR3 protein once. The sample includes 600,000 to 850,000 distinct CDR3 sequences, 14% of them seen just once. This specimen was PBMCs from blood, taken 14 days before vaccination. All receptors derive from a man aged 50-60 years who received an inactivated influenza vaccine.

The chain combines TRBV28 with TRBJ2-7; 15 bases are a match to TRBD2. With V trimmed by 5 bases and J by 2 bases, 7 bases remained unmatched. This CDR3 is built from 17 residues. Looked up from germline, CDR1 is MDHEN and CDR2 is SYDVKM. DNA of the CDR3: TGTGCCAGCAGTCCGTGGACTAGCGGGAGGGCAGCCTACGAGCAGTACTTC. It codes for CASSPWTSGRAAYEQYF. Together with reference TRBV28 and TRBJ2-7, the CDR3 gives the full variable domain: DVKVTQSSRYLVKRTGEKVFLECVQDMDHENMFWYRQDPGLGLRLIYFSYDVKMKEKGDIPEGYSVSREKKERFSLILESASTNQTSMYLCASSPWTSGRAAYEQYFGPGTRLTVT.

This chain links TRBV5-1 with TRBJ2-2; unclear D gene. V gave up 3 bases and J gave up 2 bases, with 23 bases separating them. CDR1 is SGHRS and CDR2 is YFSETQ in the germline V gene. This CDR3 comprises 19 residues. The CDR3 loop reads CASSSAGSRSSYNTGELFF. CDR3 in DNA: TGCGCCAGCAGCTCTGCCGGGTCCCGCTCCTCTTACAACACCGGGGAGCTGTTTTTT.

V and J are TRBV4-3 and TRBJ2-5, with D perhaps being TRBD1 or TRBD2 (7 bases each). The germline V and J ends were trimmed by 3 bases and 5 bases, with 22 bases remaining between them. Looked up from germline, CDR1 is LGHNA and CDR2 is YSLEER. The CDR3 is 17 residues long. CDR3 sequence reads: CASSHRDRDYRRETQYF. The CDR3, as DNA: TGCGCCAGCAGCCACAGAGACAGGGACTACCGTCGGGAGACCCAGTACTTC.

The CDR3 nucleotides are TGCAACCGGCCCCGGGTTAGCACAGATACGCAGTATTTT. Protein product: CNRPRVSTDTQYF. The V and J genes are TRBV29-1 and TRBJ2-3; D gene unclear. Germline loops: CDR1 SQVTM, CDR2 ANQGSEA. The CDR3 is made up of 13 amino acids.

The DNA of the CDR3 is TGTGCCAGCAGCCGACAGAACACGGGACAGGGGAGCACAGATACGCAGTATTTT. Translated, it gives CASSRQNTGQGSTDTQYF. J is TRBJ2-3 and V is TRBV4-2; 10 nucleotides line up with TRBD1. Germline-derived CDR1 and CDR2 are LGHNA and YNFKEQ. CDR3 length: 18 amino acids. J lost 0 bases, V lost 4 bases, and 10 bases had no gene match.

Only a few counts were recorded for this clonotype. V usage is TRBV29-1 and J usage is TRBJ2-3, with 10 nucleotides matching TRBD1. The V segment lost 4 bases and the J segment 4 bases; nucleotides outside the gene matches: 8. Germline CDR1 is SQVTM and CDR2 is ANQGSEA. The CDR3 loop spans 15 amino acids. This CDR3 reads CSVVGTGEGADTQYF. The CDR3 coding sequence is TGCAGCGTTGTCGGGACAGGGGAGGGTGCAGATACGCAGTATTTT.

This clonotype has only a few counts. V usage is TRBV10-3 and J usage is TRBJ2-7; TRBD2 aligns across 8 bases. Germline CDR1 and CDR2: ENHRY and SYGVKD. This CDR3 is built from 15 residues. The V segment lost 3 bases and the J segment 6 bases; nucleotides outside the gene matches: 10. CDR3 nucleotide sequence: TGTGCCATCAGTGAAGTGACGGGAGGGCCCTCCGAGCAGTACTTC. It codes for CAISEVTGGPSEQYF.

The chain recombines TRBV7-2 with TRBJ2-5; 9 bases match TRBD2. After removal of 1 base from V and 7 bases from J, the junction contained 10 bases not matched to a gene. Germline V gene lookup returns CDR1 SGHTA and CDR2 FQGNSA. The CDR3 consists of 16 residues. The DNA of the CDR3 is TGTGCCAGCAGCTTAGTTCGGACTAGCGTTGGGGGGACCCAGTACTTC. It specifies CASSLVRTSVGGTQYF.

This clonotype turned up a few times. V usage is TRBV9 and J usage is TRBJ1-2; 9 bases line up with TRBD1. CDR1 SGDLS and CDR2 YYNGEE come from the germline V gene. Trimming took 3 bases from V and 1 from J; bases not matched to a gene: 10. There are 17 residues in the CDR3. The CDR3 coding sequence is TGTGCCAGCAGCGAGGCCGGGACAGGGACGTTTAACTATGGCTACACCTTC. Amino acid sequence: CASSEAGTGTFNYGYTF. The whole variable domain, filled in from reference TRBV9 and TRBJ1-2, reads DSGVTQTPKHLITATGQRVTLRCSPRSGDLSVYWYQQSLDQGLQFLIQYYNGEERAKGNILERFSAQQFPDLHSELNLSSLELGDSALYFCASSEAGTGTFNYGYTFGSGTRLTVV.

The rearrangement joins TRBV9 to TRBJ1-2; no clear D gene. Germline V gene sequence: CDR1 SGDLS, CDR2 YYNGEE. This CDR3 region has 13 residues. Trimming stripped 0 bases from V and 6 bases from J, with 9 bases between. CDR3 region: CASSVVPADGYTF. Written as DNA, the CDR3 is TGTGCCAGCAGCGTAGTTCCAGCAGATGGCTACACCTTC. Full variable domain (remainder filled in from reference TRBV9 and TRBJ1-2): DSGVTQTPKHLITATGQRVTLRCSPRSGDLSVYWYQQSLDQGLQFLIQYYNGEERAKGNILERFSAQQFPDLHSELNLSSLELGDSALYFCASSVVPADGYTFGSGTRLTVV.

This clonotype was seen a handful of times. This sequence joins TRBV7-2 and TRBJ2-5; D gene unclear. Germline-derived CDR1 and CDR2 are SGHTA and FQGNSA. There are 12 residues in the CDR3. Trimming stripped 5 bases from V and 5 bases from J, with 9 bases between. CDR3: CASSPDRETQYF. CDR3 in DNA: TGTGCCAGCAGCCCAGACCGGGAGACCCAGTACTTC.

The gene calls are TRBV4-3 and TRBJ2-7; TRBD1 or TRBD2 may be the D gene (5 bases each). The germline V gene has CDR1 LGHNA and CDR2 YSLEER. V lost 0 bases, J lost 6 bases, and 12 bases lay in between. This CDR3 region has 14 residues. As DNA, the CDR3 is TGCGCCAGCAGCCAAGATCCGGGGCTCCGCGAGCAGTACTTC. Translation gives CASSQDPGLREQYF.

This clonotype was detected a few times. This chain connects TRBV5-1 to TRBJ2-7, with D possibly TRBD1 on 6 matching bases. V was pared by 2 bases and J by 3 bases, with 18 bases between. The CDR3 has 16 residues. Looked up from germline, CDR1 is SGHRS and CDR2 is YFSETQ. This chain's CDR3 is CASSFKIQGPSYEQYF. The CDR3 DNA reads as TGCGCCAGCAGCTTTAAAATACAGGGCCCAAGCTACGAGCAGTACTTC. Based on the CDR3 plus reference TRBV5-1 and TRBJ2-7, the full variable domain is KAGVTQTPRYLIKTRGQQVTLSCSPISGHRSVSWYQQTPGQGLQFLFEYFSETQRNKGNFPGRFSGRQFSNSRSEMNVSTLELGDSALYLCASSFKIQGPSYEQYFGPGTRLTVT.

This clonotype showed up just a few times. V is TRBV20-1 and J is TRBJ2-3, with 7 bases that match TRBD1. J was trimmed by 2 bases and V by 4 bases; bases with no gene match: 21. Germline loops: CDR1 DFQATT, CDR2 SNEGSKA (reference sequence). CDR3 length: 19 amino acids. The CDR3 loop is CSATGKDRWPSLHTDTQYF. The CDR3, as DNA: TGCAGTGCTACCGGAAAGGACAGGTGGCCTTCTCTACACACAGATACGCAGTATTTT.

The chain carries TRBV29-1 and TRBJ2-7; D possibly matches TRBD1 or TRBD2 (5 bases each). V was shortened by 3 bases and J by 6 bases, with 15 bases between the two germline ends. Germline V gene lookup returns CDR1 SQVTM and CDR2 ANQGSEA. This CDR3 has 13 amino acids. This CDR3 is CSVEGRASFEQYF. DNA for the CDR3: TGCAGCGTTGAGGGGCGGGCGAGTTTCGAGCAGTACTTC.

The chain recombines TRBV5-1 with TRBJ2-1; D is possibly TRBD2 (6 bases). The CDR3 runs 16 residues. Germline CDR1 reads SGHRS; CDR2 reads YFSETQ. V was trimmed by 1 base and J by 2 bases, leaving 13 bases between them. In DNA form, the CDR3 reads TGCGCCAGCAGCTTGAGATCCGGGGGTGCCTACAATGAGCAGTTCTTC. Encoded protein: CASSLRSGGAYNEQFF.

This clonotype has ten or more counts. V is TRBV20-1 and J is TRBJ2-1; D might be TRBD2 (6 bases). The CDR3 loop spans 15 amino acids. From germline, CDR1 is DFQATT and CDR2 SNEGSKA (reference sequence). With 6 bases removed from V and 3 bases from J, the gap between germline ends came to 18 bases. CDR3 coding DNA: TGCAGTGCGACCGCTAGCGCAAGATTCTACAATGAGCAGTTCTTC. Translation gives CSATASARFYNEQFF.